What follows are 9 T cell receptor beta chains derived from one specimen sequenced in a study of shared clonotypes between healthy human individuals. Sequenced by immunoSEQ multiplex PCR; TCRdb stores in-frame clones only, minus some. Found here are 330,000 or so clones, around 72% of them singletons; the top ten hold around 10%. Sequencing was carried out using memory CD4+ T cells sorted from blood. Stated subset: CD45RA-negative fraction. Every receptor here comes from a man under 40 in good health.

V is TRBV18 and J is TRBJ2-7; 7 positions match TRBD2. With 4 bases clipped from V and 3 bases from J, the junction kept 12 bases outside the gene matches. The CDR3 is 16 residues long. Germline-derived CDR1 and CDR2 are KGHSH and LQKENI. CDR3 sequence: CASSRGGAGSDYEQYF. Here the CDR3 DNA reads TGTGCCAGCTCACGGGGAGGGGCAGGGAGTGACTACGAGCAGTACTTC.

The rearrangement uses TRBV11-1 and TRBJ2-2; D gene unclear. Looked up from germline, CDR1 is SGHAT and CDR2 is FQDESV (reference sequence). The CDR3 length is 12 residues. The V and J ends lost 5 bases and 3 bases respectively, with 4 bases between them. The chain's CDR3 is CASSSDTGELFF. Written as DNA, the CDR3 is TGTGCCAGCAGCAGTGACACCGGGGAGCTGTTTTTT.

The V call is TRBV28, the J call TRBJ2-7; D is undetermined. V dropped 4 bases and J dropped 3 bases, with 19 bases sitting between them. Germline CDR1 MDHEN, CDR2 SYDVKM. The CDR3 loop spans 16 amino acids. CDR3 coding DNA: TGTGCCAGCAGTTCAGTTGACTGGGCAAAGCGCTACGAGCAGTACTTC. This gives the protein CASSSVDWAKRYEQYF.

CDR3 region: CASSFLYEQFF. CDR3 nucleotides: TGTGCCAGCAGTTTTCTCTATGAGCAGTTCTTC. The gene calls are TRBV28 and TRBJ2-1, with no clear D. The CDR3 loop spans 11 amino acids. CDR1 is MDHEN and CDR2 is SYDVKM in the germline V gene. V was clipped by 3 bases and J by 8 bases, with 5 bases between them.

This rearrangement joins TRBV19 to TRBJ1-1; D unresolved. There are 13 residues in the CDR3. Between the trimmed V and J ends, which lost 1 base and 4 bases, there was a span of 7 bases. Germline CDR1 is LNHDA and CDR2 is SQIVND (reference sequence). The CDR3 DNA reads as TGTGCCAGTAGTATAGTACTGAGCACTGAAGCTTTCTTT. It yields the protein CASSIVLSTEAFF.

The V gene is TRBV19, the J gene TRBJ2-1; TRBD1 agrees at 8 bases. CDR3 length equals 13 residues. Trimming removed 4 bases from V and 7 bases from J; junction bases left unmatched: 3. Per the germline V gene, CDR1 is LNHDA and CDR2 is SQIVND (reference sequence). The CDR3 loop reads CASSTGGSNEQFF. The CDR3 DNA reads as TGTGCCAGTAGTACAGGGGGCTCGAATGAGCAGTTCTTC.

J is TRBJ2-1 and V is TRBV7-2; D not certain. In germline, CDR1 is SGHTA, CDR2 FQGNSA. The V end was cut by 6 bases, the J end by 10 bases, with 19 bases between. This CDR3 spans 14 amino acids. CDR3 in DNA: TGTGCCAGCAGTAGGAGCTGGACCTTCAGGGAGCAGTTCTTC. It specifies CASSRSWTFREQFF. The entire variable domain, with the rest obtained from reference TRBV7-2 and TRBJ2-1, is as follows: GAGVSQSPSNKVTEKGKDVELRCDPISGHTALYWYRQSLGQGLEFLIYFQGNSAPDKSGLPSDRFSAERTGGSVSTLTIQRTQQEDSAVYLCASSRSWTFREQFFGPGTRLTVL.

The V call is TRBV6-1, the J call TRBJ2-5; tentative D call: TRBD1 (6 bases). CDR1 is MNHNS and CDR2 is SASEGT in the germline V gene. The V gene lost 6 bases and the J gene lost 0 bases, with 11 bases spanning the gap. CDR3 size: 14 residues. The CDR3 loop reads CASRDRSYQETQYF. The CDR3 DNA follows: TGTGCCAGCAGGGACAGATCGTACCAAGAGACCCAGTACTTC.

Turning to this clone: Other nucleotide sequences from this sample produce the same CDR3. V is TRBV6-1 and J is TRBJ1-3; D uncertain. Trimming cost V 0 bases and J 0 bases, with 0 bases left between them. CDR3 length equals 13 residues. The germline CDR1 and CDR2 sequences are MNHNS and SASEGT. The CDR3 sequence is CASSEASGNTIYF. In DNA, the CDR3 is TGTGCCAGCAGTGAAGCCTCTGGAAACACCATATATTTT.